Reported below is one T cell receptor beta chain. Its antigen is undetermined. Treatment: roughly 11-day PBMC culture with coronavirus spike peptide pools or control peptides (ViraFEST assay). This specimen belongs to a study of vaccination and CD4 T cells after COVID-19. Overall study: Nasal swab PCR had shown SARS-CoV-2 positivity in the convalescent patients (roughly 10 mild cases, one severe case).

The CDR3 contains 16 residues. From germline, CDR1 is LNHDA and CDR2 SQIVND (reference sequence). V gave up 0 bases and J gave up 1 base, with 12 bases separating them. The Oncomine TCR Beta short-read assay was what sequenced the DNA obtained from cultured CD4+ T cells. TCRdb passed the PCR reads through MiXCR, listing each CDR3 protein once. The sample carries 9,500 to 10,000 distinct CDR3 sequences, 51% recorded once. This TCR derives from a human donor who had recovered from COVID-19. The sample taken for sequencing was CD4+ T cells from blood, cultured in vitro. The chain has TRBV19 and TRBJ1-1; D is unclear. The CDR3 reads CASSIDGMATNTEAFF. The CDR3 nucleotides read TGTGCCAGTAGTATAGACGGCATGGCAACGAACACTGAAGCTTTCTTT.